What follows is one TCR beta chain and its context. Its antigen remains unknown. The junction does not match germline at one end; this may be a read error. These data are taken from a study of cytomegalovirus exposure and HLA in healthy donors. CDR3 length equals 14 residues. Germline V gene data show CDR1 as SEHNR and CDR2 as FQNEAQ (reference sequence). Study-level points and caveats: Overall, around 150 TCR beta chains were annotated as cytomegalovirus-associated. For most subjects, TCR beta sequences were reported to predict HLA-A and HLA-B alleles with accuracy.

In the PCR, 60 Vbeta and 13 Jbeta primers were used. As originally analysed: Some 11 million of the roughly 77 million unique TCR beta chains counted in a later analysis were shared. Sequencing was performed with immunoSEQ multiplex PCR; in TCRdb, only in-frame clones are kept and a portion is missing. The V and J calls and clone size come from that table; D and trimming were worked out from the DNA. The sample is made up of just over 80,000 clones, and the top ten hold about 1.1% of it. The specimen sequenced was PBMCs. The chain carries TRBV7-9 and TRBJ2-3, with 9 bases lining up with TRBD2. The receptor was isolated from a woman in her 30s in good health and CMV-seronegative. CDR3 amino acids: CASRLAGGTDTQYF. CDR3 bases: TGTGCCAGCAGATTAGCGGGAGGCACAGATACGCAGTATTTT.